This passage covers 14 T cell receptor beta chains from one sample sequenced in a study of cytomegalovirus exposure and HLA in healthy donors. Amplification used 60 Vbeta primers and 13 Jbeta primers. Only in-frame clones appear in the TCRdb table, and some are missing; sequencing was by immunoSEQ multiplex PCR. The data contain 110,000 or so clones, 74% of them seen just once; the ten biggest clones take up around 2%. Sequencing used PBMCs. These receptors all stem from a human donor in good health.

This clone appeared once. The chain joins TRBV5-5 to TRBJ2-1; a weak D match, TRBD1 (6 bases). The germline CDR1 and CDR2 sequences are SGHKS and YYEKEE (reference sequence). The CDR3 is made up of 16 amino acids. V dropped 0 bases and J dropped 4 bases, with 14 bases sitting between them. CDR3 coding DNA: TGTGCCAGCAGCTTGGAGGGGGTCCCTAAGTACAATGAGCAGTTCTTC. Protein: CASSLEGVPKYNEQFF.

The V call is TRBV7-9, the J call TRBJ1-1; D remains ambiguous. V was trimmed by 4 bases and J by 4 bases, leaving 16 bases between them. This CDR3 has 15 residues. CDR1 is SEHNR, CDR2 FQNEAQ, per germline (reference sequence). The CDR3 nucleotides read TGTGCCAGCAGCTCTCATTGGCTGGAGATCACTGAAGCTTTCTTT. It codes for CASSSHWLEITEAFF.

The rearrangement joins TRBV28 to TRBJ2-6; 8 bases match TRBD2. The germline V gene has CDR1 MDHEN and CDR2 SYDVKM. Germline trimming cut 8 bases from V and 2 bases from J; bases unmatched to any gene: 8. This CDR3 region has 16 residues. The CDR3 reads CASVSGGIPGANVLTF. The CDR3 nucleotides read TGTGCCAGCGTCTCGGGGGGGATTCCTGGGGCCAACGTCCTGACTTTC.

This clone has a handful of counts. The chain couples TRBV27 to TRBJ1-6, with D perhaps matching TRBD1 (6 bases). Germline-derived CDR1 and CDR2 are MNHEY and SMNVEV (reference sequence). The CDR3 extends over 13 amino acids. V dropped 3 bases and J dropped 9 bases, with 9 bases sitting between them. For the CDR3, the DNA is TGTGCCAGCAGTTTTCGACAGGTTTCACCCCTCCACTTT. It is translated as CASSFRQVSPLHF.

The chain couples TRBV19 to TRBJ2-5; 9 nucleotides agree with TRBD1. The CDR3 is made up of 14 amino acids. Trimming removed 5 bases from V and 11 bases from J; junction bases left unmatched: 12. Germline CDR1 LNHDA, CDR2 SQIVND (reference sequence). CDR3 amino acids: CASSPRQGVREQYF. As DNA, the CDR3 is TGTGCCAGTAGTCCAAGACAGGGGGTGAGAGAGCAGTACTTC.

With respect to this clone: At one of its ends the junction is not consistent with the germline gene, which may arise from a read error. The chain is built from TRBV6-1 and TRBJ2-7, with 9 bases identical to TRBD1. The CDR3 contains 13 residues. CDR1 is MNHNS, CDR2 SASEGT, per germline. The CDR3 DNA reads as TGTGCCAGCAGTGCCCTAACAGGGGGCGTGATCCAATTC. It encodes CASSALTGGVIQF.

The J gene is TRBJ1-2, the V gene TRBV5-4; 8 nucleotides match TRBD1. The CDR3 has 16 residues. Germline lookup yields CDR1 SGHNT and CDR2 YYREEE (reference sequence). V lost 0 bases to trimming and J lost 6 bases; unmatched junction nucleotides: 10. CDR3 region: CASSLDRGIDRDGYTF. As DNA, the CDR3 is TGTGCCAGCAGCTTGGACAGGGGGATTGATAGGGATGGCTACACCTTC.

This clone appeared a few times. The CDR3 region is CASSESWGQGLGEQYF. Here the CDR3 DNA reads TGCGCCAGCAGTGAGTCATGGGGACAGGGCCTTGGAGAGCAGTACTTC. The chain couples TRBV10-1 to TRBJ2-7; 9 bases map to TRBD1. This CDR3 is built from 16 residues. J gave up 7 bases and V 0 bases, and 10 bases lay outside the gene matches. CDR1 WNHNN and CDR2 SYGVQD come from the germline V gene (reference sequence).

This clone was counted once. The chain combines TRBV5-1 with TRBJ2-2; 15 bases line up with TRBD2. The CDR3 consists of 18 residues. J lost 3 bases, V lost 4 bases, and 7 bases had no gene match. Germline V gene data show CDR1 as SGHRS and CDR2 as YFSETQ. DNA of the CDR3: TGCGCCAGCAGCGGTGGACTAGCGGGAGGGGTGGACACCGGGGAGCTGTTTTTT. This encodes CASSGGLAGGVDTGELFF.

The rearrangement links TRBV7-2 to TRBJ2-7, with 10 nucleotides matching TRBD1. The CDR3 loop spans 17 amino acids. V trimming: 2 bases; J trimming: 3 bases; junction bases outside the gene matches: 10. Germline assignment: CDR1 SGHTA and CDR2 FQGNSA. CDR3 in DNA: TGTGCCAGCAGCTTAAGCTCTCTGGACAGGGGGTTCTACGAGCAGTACTTC. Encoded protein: CASSLSSLDRGFYEQYF.

CDR3 loop: CASSLNRGINQPQHF. The CDR3 DNA is TGTGCCAGCAGTTTAAACAGGGGGATCAATCAGCCCCAGCATTTT. The chain carries TRBV28 and TRBJ1-5, with TRBD1 matching over 8 bases. Germline CDR1 is MDHEN and CDR2 is SYDVKM. The CDR3 runs to 15 residues. The J segment lost 3 bases and the V segment lost 2 bases, leaving 3 bases of the junction unmatched.

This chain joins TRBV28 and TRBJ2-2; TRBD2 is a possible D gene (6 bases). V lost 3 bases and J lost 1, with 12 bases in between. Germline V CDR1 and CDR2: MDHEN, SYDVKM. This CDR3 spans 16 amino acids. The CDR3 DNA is TGTGCCAGCAGTTTGGGTCCGGGGGAGAACACCGGGGAGCTGTTTTTT. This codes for CASSLGPGENTGELFF.

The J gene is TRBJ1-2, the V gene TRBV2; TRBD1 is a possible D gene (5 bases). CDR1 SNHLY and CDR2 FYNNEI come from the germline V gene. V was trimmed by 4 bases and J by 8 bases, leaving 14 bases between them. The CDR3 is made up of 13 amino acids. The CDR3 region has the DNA TGTGCCAGCAGTGCGCTAGGGGTAGTAGGCTACACCTTC. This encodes CASSALGVVGYTF.

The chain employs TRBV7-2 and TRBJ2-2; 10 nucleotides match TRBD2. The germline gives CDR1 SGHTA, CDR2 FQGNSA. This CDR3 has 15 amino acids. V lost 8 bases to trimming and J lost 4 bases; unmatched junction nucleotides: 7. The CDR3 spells CASPHGLAATGELFF. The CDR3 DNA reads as TGTGCCAGCCCGCACGGACTAGCGGCCACCGGGGAGCTGTTTTTT.